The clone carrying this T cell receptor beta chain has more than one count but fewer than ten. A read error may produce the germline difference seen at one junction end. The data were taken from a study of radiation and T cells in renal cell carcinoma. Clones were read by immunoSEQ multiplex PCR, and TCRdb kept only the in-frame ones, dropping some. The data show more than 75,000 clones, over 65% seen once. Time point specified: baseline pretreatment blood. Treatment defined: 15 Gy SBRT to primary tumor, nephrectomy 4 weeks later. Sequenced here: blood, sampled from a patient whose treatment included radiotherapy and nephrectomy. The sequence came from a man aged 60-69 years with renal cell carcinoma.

The CDR3 DNA reads TGTGCCAGCAGATTAGACAGGGTGGGTTCCTACGAGCAGTACTTC. Protein product: CASRLDRVGSYEQYF. The rearrangement uses TRBV7-9 and TRBJ2-5, with TRBD1 matching over 7 bases. The last part of the DNA fits TRBJ2-7 better; the J call may be wrong. The CDR3 runs to 15 residues. Germline loops: CDR1 SEHNR, CDR2 FQNEAQ (reference sequence).